The rows below give T cell receptor beta chains drawn from one sample of a study of CD8 T cells in ankylosing spondylitis. MiXCR was run by TCRdb on the 5' RACE reads, yielding one entry per CDR3 protein. Found here are some 140,000 distinct CDR3 sequences, about 15% of them singletons; the top ten hold approximately 30%. Sequenced input: blood, either unsorted or a sorted T cell fraction (not recorded which). These receptors were collected from a male donor with ankylosing spondylitis. The CDR3 runs from the conserved cysteine through the conserved F or W. The D gene is left open where the match is weak. Expanded clones get a size class; other rows say once, few or many, or leave the size out.

clone_size: many
v_call: TRBV4-1
d_call: TRBD2
j_call: TRBJ2-1
cdr3_aa: CASSLRTSGPYNEQFF
cdr3_nt: TGCGCCAGCAGCCTCCGGACTAGCGGGCCCTACAATGAGCAGTTCTTC

clone_size: -
v_call: TRBV4-1
d_call: -
j_call: TRBJ2-2
cdr3_aa: CASSQGTASTGELFF
cdr3_nt: TGCGCCAGCAGCCAAGGGACCGCGAGCACCGGGGAGCTGTTTTTT

clone_size: -
v_call: TRBV27
d_call: TRBD1
j_call: TRBJ1-2
cdr3_aa: CASSGGTDYGYTF
cdr3_nt: TGTGCCAGCAGTGGAGGGACAGACTATGGCTACACCTTC

clone_size: -
v_call: TRBV4-3
d_call: -
j_call: TRBJ2-2
cdr3_aa: CASRQGRNTGELFF
cdr3_nt: TGCGCCAGCAGACAAGGGAGGAACACCGGGGAGCTGTTTTTT

clone_size: few
v_call: TRBV12-3/TRBV12-4
d_call: -
j_call: TRBJ2-7
cdr3_aa: CASSQVSYEQYF
cdr3_nt: TGTGCCAGCAGTCAGGTTTCCTACGAGCAGTACTTC

clone_size: few
v_call: TRBV4-1
d_call: TRBD2
j_call: TRBJ2-7
cdr3_aa: CASSHSRDYPYEQYF
cdr3_nt: TGCGCCAGCAGCCATAGCCGGGACTATCCCTACGAGCAGTACTTC

clone_size: many
v_call: TRBV12-3/TRBV12-4
d_call: -
j_call: TRBJ2-2
cdr3_aa: CASSLGELFF
cdr3_nt: TGTGCCAGCTCCCTTGGGGAGCTGTTTTTT

clone_size: few
v_call: TRBV5-1
d_call: -
j_call: TRBJ1-1
cdr3_aa: CASSFRHGTEAFF
cdr3_nt: TGCGCCAGCAGCTTCCGTCATGGGACTGAAGCTTTCTTT

clone_size: -
v_call: TRBV7-2
d_call: -
j_call: TRBJ1-2
cdr3_aa: CASSFPPGGYTF
cdr3_nt: TGTGCCAGCAGCTTCCCCCCAGGGGGCTACACCTTC

clone_size: many
v_call: TRBV9
d_call: -
j_call: TRBJ2-1
cdr3_aa: CASSVAGGGSYNEQFF
cdr3_nt: TGTGCCAGCAGCGTAGCAGGGGGGGGATCCTACAATGAGCAGTTCTTC

clone_size: -
v_call: TRBV2
d_call: -
j_call: TRBJ2-7
cdr3_aa: CASNTGAGEQYF
cdr3_nt: TGTGCCAGCAACACAGGGGCGGGGGAGCAGTACTTC

clone_size: -
v_call: TRBV27
d_call: TRBD2
j_call: TRBJ2-1
cdr3_aa: CASSLGTNNEQFF
cdr3_nt: TGTGCCAGCAGTTTAGGGACTAACAATGAGCAGTTCTTC